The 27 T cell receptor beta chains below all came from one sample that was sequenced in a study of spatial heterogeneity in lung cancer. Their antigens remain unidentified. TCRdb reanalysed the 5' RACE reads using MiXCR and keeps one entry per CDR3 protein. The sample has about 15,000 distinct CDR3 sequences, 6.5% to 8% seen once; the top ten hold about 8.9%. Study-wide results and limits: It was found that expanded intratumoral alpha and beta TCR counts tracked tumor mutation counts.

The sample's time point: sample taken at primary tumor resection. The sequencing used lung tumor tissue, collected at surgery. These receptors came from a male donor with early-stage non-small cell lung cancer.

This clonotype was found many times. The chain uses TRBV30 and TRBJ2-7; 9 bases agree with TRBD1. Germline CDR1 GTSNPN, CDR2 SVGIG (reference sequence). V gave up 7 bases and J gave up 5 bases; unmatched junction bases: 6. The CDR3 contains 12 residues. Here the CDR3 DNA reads TGTGCCTTAACAGGGGGCGGAAACGAGCAGTACTTC. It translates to CALTGGGNEQYF.

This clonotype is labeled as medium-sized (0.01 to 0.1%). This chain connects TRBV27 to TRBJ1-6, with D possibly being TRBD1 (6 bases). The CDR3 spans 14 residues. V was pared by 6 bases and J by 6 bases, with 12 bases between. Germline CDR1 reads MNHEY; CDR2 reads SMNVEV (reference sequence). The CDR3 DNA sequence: TGTGCCAGCAGACAACAGGGTGGTAATTCACCCCTCCACTTT. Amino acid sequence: CASRQQGGNSPLHF.

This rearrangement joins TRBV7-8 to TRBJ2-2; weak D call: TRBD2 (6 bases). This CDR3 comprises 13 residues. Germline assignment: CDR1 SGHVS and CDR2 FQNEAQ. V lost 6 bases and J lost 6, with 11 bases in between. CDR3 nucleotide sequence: TGTGCCAGCAGAACGGGAGTCCCCGGGGAGCTGTTTTTT. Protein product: CASRTGVPGELFF.

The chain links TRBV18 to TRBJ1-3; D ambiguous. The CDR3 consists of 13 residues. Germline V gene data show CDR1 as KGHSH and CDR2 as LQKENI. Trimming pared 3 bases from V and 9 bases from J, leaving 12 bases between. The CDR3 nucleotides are TGTGCCAGCTCACCGCGAGGGATGGGCACCATATATTTT. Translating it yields CASSPRGMGTIYF.

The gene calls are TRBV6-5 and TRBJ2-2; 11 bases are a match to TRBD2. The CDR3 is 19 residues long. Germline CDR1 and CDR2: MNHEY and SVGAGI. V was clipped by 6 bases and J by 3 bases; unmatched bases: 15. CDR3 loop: CASSRSSGSGGGYTGELFF. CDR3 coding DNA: TGTGCCAGCAGCCGATCGTCGGGTAGCGGGGGGGGATACACCGGGGAGCTGTTTTTT.

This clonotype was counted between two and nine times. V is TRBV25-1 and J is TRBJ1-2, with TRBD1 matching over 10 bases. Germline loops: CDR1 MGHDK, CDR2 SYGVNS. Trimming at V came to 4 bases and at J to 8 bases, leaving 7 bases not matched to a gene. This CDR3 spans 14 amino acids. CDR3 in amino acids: CASSGGQGVMGYTF. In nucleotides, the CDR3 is TGTGCCAGCAGTGGTGGACAGGGGGTGATGGGCTACACCTTC.

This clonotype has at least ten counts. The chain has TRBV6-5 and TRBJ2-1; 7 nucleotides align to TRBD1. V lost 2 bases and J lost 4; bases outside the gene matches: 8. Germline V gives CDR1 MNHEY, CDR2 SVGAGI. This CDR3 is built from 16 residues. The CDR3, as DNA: TGTGCCAGCAGTTACGGGACAGCCCCCCGTTACAATGAGCAGTTCTTC. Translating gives CASSYGTAPRYNEQFF.

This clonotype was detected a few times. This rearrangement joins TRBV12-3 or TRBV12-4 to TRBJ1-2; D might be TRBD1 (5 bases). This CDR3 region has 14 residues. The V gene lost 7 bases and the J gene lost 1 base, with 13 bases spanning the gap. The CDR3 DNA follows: TGTGCCAGCACCCAGACAGCCTTTAACTATGGCTACACCTTC. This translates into CASTQTAFNYGYTF.

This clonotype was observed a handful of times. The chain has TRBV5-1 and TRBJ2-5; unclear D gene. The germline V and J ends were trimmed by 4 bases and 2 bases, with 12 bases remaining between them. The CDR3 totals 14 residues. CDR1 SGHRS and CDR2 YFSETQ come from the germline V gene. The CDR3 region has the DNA TGCGCCAGCAGCGTCACAGCCTTTCAAGAGACCCAGTACTTC. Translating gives CASSVTAFQETQYF.

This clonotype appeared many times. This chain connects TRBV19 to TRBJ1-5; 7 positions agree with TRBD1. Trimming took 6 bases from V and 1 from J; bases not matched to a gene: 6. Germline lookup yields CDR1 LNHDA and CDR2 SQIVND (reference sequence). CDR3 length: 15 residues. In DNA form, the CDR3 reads TGTGCCAGTAGCCTACAGGGGTTAAGCAATCAGCCCCAGCATTTT. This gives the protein CASSLQGLSNQPQHF.

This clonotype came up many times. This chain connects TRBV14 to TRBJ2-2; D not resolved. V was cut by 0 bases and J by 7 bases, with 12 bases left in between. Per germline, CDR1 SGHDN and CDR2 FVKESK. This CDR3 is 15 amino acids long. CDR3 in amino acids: CASSQEIQIRGELFF. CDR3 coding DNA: TGTGCCAGCAGCCAAGAGATCCAGATTCGCGGGGAGCTGTTTTTT.

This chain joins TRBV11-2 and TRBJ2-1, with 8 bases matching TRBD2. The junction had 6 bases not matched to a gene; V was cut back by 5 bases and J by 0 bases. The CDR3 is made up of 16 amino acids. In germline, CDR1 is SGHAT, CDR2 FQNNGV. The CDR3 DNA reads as TGTGCCAGCAGCCTCTCGACTAGCGCCTCCTACAATGAGCAGTTCTTC. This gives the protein CASSLSTSASYNEQFF.

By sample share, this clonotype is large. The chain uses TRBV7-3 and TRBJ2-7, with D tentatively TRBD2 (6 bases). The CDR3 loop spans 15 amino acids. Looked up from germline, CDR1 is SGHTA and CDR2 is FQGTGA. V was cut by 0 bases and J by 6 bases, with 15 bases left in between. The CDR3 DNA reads TGTGCCAGCAGCTTAACCCCCGGGACTCCCTCCGAGCAGTACTTC. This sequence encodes CASSLTPGTPSEQYF.

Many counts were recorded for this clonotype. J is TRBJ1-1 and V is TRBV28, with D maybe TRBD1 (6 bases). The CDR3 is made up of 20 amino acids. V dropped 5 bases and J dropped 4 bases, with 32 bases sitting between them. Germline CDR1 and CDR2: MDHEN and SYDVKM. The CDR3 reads CASSPDLVTGTKIIFTEAFF. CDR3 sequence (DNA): TGTGCCAGCAGTCCCGACTTGGTCACCGGGACAAAGATAATCTTCACTGAAGCTTTCTTT.

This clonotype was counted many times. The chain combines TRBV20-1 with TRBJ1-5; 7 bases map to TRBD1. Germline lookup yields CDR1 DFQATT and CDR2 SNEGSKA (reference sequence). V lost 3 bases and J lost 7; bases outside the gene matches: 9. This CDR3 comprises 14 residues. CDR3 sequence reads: CSARRDSIGQPQHF. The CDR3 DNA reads TGCAGTGCTAGGAGGGACAGTATTGGGCAGCCCCAGCATTTT.

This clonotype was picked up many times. The CDR3 DNA sequence: TGCGCCAGCGGGCCCGGGGGTGGGACTAGTCTTTTAAACATTCAGTACTTC. Residues: CASGPGGGTSLLNIQYF. V gene TRBV10-2 combines with J gene TRBJ2-4, with 8 bases matching TRBD2. J was trimmed by 6 bases and V by 8 bases; bases with no gene match: 18. This CDR3 comprises 17 residues. CDR1 and CDR2 (germline): WSHSY, SAAADI.

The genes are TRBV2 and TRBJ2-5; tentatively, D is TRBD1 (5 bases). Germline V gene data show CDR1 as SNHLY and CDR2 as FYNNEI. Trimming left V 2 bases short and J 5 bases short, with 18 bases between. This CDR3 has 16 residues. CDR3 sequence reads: CASSEYNGQGWETQYF. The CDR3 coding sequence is TGTGCCAGCAGTGAATACAATGGTCAGGGTTGGGAGACCCAGTACTTC.

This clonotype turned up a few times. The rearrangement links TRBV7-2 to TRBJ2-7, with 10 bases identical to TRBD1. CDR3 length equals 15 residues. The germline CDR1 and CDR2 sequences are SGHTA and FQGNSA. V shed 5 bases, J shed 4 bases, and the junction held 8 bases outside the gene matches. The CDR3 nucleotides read TGTGCCAGCAGCCCAACAACGGGACAGGGGTACGAGCAGTACTTC. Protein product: CASSPTTGQGYEQYF.

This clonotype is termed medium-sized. For the CDR3, the DNA is TGTGCCAGCAGTGAAGGTGGAGGGACGCCTAATTCACCCCTCCACTTT. This encodes CASSEGGGTPNSPLHF. The V and J genes are TRBV6-1 and TRBJ1-6; D is perhaps TRBD1 (5 bases). Germline CDR1 reads MNHNS; CDR2 reads SASEGT. CDR3 size: 16 residues. Trimming left V 1 base short and J 6 bases short, with 13 bases between.

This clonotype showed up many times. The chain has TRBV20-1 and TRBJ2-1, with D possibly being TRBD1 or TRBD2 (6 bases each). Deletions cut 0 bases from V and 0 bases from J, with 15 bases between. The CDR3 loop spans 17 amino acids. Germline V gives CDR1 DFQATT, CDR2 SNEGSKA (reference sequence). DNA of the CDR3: TGCAGTGCTAGAGAGATGGGGGGCCGGCCCTCCTACAATGAGCAGTTCTTC. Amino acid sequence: CSAREMGGRPSYNEQFF.

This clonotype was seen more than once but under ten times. This CDR3 is CASSFGGGGSNQPQHF. The CDR3, as DNA: TGTGCCAGCAGTTTTGGCGGGGGAGGTAGCAATCAGCCCCAGCATTTT. V gene TRBV27 combines with J gene TRBJ1-5, with D perhaps TRBD1 (5 bases). Germline V gene sequence: CDR1 MNHEY, CDR2 SMNVEV (reference sequence). The CDR3 totals 16 residues. Trimming left V 3 bases short and J 0 bases short, with 12 bases between.

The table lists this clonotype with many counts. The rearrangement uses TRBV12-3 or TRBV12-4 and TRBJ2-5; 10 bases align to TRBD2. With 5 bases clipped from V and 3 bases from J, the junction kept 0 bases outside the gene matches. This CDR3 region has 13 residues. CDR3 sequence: CASSTSGEETQYF. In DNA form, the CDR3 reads TGTGCCAGCAGTACTAGCGGGGAAGAGACCCAGTACTTC.

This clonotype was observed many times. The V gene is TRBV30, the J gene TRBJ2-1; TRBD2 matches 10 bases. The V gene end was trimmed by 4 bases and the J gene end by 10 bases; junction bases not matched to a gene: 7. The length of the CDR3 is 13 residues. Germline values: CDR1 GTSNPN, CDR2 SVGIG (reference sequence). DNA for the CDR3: TGTGCCTGGAATAGGCTAGCGGGAGAGGAGCAGTTCTTC. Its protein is CAWNRLAGEEQFF.

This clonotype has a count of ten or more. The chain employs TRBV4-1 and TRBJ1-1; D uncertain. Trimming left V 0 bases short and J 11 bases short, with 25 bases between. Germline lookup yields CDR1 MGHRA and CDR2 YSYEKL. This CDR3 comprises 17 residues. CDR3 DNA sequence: TGCGCCAGCAGCCAAGATCTGGGCGCTGGTGGGCCTCGGTGGGCTTTCTTT. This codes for CASSQDLGAGGPRWAFF.

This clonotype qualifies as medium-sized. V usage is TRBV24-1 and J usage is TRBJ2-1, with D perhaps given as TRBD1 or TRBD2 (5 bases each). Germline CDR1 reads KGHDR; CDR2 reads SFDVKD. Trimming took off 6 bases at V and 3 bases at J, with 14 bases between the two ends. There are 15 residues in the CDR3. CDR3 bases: TGTGCCACCAGTAAACCGGGACCCATCTACAATGAGCAGTTCTTC. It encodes CATSKPGPIYNEQFF.

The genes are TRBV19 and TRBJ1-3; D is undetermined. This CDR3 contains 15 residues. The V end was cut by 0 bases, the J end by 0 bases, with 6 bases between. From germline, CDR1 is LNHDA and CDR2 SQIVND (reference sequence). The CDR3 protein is CASSIDRASGNTIYF. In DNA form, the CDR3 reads TGTGCCAGTAGTATAGACAGAGCCTCTGGAAACACCATATATTTT.

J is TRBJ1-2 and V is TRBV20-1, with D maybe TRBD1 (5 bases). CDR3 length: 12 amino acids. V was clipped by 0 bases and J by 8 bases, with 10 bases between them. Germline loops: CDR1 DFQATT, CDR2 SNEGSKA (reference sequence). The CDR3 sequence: CSARDRGEGYTF. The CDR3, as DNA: TGCAGTGCTAGAGATCGGGGGGAGGGCTACACCTTC.